This record concerns one T cell receptor (beta chain) sequence. In the study's own analysis: The authors estimated nucleated cell counts from reference gene primer amplification. TCRdb keeps only in-frame clones here, not all; method: immunoSEQ multiplex PCR. D and trimming were read from the DNA, whereas the V and J calls and clone size are those reported in that table. Of approximately 190,000 clones in the sample, 75% to 90% were seen once. V lost 1 base to trimming and J lost 6 bases, with 23 bases between them. This CDR3 is 18 amino acids long. Germline-derived CDR1 and CDR2 are MGHRA and YSYEKL. These data come from a study of blood T cell repertoires in COVID-19. Study at large: The study drew acute and convalescent COVID-19 samples from the United States, Italy and Spain. In each case, the material was cDNA or gDNA derived from T cells, B-cell-depleted T cells, or PBMCs.

The chain recombines TRBV4-1 with TRBJ2-3; D may be TRBD2 (8 bases). The clonotype was recovered from a man in his sixties with acute or convalescent COVID-19. The specimen sequenced was peripheral blood. DNA for the CDR3: TGCGCCAGCAGCCAAGCGGGGGGGGACAGACCTCCTGGGGATACGCAGTATTTT. Encoded protein: CASSQAGGDRPPGDTQYF.